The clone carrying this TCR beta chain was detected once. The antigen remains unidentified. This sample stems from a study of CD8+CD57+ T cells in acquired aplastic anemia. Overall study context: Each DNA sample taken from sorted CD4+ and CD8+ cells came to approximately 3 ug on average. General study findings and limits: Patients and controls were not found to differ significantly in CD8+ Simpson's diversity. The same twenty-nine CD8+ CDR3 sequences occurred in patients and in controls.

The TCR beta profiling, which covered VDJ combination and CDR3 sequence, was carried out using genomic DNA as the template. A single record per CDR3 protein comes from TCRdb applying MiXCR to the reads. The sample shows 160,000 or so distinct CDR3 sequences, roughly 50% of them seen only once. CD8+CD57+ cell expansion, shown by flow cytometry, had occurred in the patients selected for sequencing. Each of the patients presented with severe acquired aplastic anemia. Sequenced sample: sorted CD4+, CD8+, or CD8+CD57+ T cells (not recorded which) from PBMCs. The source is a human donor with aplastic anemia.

CDR3 nucleotide sequence: TGTGCCAGCAGTTACTCGGGAGACGAGCAGTACTTC. Amino acids: CASSYSGDEQYF. This chain connects TRBV7-8 to TRBJ2-7; maybe TRBD2 (6 bases). CDR3 size: 12 residues. V shed 6 bases and J shed 5 bases, with 11 bases lying between them. Germline V lookup: CDR1 SGHVS, CDR2 FQNEAQ.